This passage covers 30 T cell receptor beta chains from one sample sequenced in a study of OX40 agonist ivuxolimab in advanced cancers. Data came from immunoSEQ multiplex PCR; TCRdb stores just in-frame clones and leaves some out. Here the sample spans tens of thousands of clones, around 84% being singletons. The source was CD4+ or CD8+ T cells sorted from blood, collected in a trial of the OX40 agonist ivuxolimab. All receptors derive from an adult with an advanced solid tumor such as melanoma, head and neck, liver or kidney cancer.

The rearrangement uses TRBV5-4 and TRBJ1-1; no clear D gene. Trimming stripped 0 bases from V and 1 base from J, with 10 bases between. The CDR3 loop spans 15 amino acids. Germline CDR1 SGHNT, CDR2 YYREEE (reference sequence). CDR3 amino acids: CASSLDIRGNTEAFF. The CDR3 DNA reads TGTGCCAGCAGCTTGGACATCCGGGGGAACACTGAAGCTTTCTTT.

The rearrangement joins TRBV5-1 to TRBJ1-1; D unclear. The CDR3 has 12 amino acids. Germline V gene lookup returns CDR1 SGHRS and CDR2 YFSETQ. The V end was cut by 2 bases, the J end by 7 bases, with 9 bases between. CDR3 sequence (DNA): TGCGCCAGCAGCTTACCAGCCAATGAAGCTTTCTTT. It encodes CASSLPANEAFF.

The V and J genes are TRBV30 and TRBJ2-7; tentative D call: TRBD2 (6 bases). Deletions cut 5 bases from V and 6 bases from J, with 17 bases between. The CDR3 loop spans 13 amino acids. Germline CDR1 GTSNPN, CDR2 SVGIG (reference sequence). DNA for the CDR3: TGTGCCTGGGACTTTTCGGGGGTCTCCGAGCAGTACTTC. It yields the protein CAWDFSGVSEQYF. The variable domain in full, with the rest retrieved from reference TRBV30 and TRBJ2-7, is SQTIHQWPATLVQPVGSPLSLECTVEGTSNPNLYWYRQAAGRGLQLLFYSVGIGQISSEVPQNLSASRPQDRQFILSSKKLLLSDSGFYLCAWDFSGVSEQYFGPGTRLTVT.

This clone turned up a few times. This chain uses TRBV7-6 with TRBJ1-3; D gene ambiguous. V shed 11 bases and J shed 0 bases, with 5 bases lying between them. This CDR3 contains 11 residues. CDR1 and CDR2 from the germline V gene are SGHVS and FNYEAQ. The CDR3 sequence is CAGRSGNTIYF. The CDR3 coding sequence is TGTGCCGGACGCTCTGGAAACACCATATATTTT.

J is TRBJ2-1 and V is TRBV5-1; 12 bases match TRBD2. The CDR3 is 15 residues long. V was pared by 6 bases and J by 4 bases, with 5 bases of the junction left unmatched. From germline, CDR1 is SGHRS and CDR2 YFSETQ. As DNA, the CDR3 is TGCGCCAGCACAGGGACTAGCGGGTTATACAATGAGCAGTTCTTC. This encodes CASTGTSGLYNEQFF.

J is TRBJ2-2 and V is TRBV10-1, with TRBD1 as a possible D gene (6 bases). V lost 0 bases, J lost 4 bases, and 6 bases lay in between. Germline V gene sequence: CDR1 WNHNN, CDR2 SYGVQD (reference sequence). The CDR3 consists of 14 residues. The CDR3 coding sequence is TGCGCCAGCAGTGAGTCAGGGGGCACCGGGGAGCTGTTTTTT. It translates to CASSESGGTGELFF.

This clone was recorded once. V and J are TRBV7-9 and TRBJ1-4; D remains ambiguous. V lost 3 bases and J 0 bases, leaving 5 bases between the germline ends. The germline V gene encodes CDR1 SEHNR and CDR2 FQNEAQ (reference sequence). The CDR3 loop spans 14 amino acids. The CDR3 coding sequence is TGTGCCAGCAGCTTCGGTCCAACTAATGAAAAACTGTTTTTT. This translates into CASSFGPTNEKLFF.

The chain uses TRBV5-1 and TRBJ1-1, with D possibly being TRBD1 (5 bases). Germline CDR1 reads SGHRS; CDR2 reads YFSETQ. Trimming took off 0 bases at V and 0 bases at J, with 6 bases between the two ends. This CDR3 is built from 14 residues. CDR3 bases: TGCGCCAGCAGCTTGGGGACATTGAACACTGAAGCTTTCTTT. Protein: CASSLGTLNTEAFF.

The chain has TRBV6-5 and TRBJ2-5; TRBD1 matches 7 bases. Trimming took 6 bases from V and 1 from J; bases not matched to a gene: 2. Per germline, CDR1 MNHEY and CDR2 SVGAGI. This CDR3 region has 13 residues. CDR3 nucleotides: TGTGCCAGCAGCCGGACAGGCCAAGAGACCCAGTACTTC. Protein: CASSRTGQETQYF.

The sample holds one count of this clone. V gene TRBV2 combines with J gene TRBJ2-7; D is unresolved. V shed 2 bases and J shed 5 bases, with 16 bases lying between them. This CDR3 comprises 15 residues. The germline gives CDR1 SNHLY, CDR2 FYNNEI. The CDR3 loop is CASSEFFSFAHEQYF. The CDR3 nucleotides are TGTGCCAGCAGTGAATTTTTTTCTTTCGCGCACGAGCAGTACTTC.

This clone was seen just once. V gene TRBV10-1 combines with J gene TRBJ2-7; 10 nucleotides agree with TRBD2. The germline CDR1 and CDR2 sequences are WNHNN and SYGVQD (reference sequence). V trimming: 5 bases; J trimming: 3 bases; junction bases outside the gene matches: 4. CDR3 length: 14 amino acids. CDR3: CASSSSGSLYEQYF. CDR3 nucleotides: TGCGCCAGCAGTTCTAGCGGGAGTCTCTACGAGCAGTACTTC.

This clone was seen a few times. The chain is built from TRBV4-2 and TRBJ2-2; 11 bases map to TRBD1. With V trimmed by 5 bases and J by 6 bases, 8 bases remained unmatched. Germline-derived CDR1 and CDR2 are LGHNA and YNFKEQ. The length of the CDR3 is 16 residues. The CDR3 DNA sequence: TGTGCCAGCAGCTTATGGACAGGGGGCGAGGCCGGGGAGCTGTTTTTT. It yields the protein CASSLWTGGEAGELFF.

The gene calls are TRBV6-5 and TRBJ2-1, with D hard to call. CDR1 and CDR2 (germline): MNHEY, SVGAGI. The germline V and J ends were trimmed by 0 bases and 1 base, with 4 bases remaining between them. This CDR3 region has 14 residues. The CDR3: CASSYSISYNEQFF. The CDR3 DNA reads as TGTGCCAGCAGTTACTCGATTTCCTACAATGAGCAGTTCTTC.

The CDR3 reads CASKRRNTGELFF. The DNA for the CDR3 is TGTGCCAGCAAGCGGAGGAACACCGGGGAGCTGTTTTTT. The chain is built from TRBV6-5 and TRBJ2-2; D might be TRBD2 (5 bases). The germline gives CDR1 MNHEY, CDR2 SVGAGI. This CDR3 region has 13 residues. Trimming removed 7 bases from V and 1 base from J, with 7 bases in between.

The chain recombines TRBV7-2 with TRBJ2-3; D tentatively fits TRBD1 or TRBD2 (6 bases each). The germline V and J ends were trimmed by 0 bases and 6 bases, with 7 bases remaining between them. CDR3 length equals 13 residues. CDR1 and CDR2 (germline): SGHTA, FQGNSA. CDR3 loop: CASSLAGGDTQYF. The CDR3 DNA follows: TGTGCCAGCAGCTTAGCGGGGGGCGATACGCAGTATTTT.

The J gene is TRBJ1-4, the V gene TRBV30; D perhaps matches TRBD1 (6 bases). The CDR3 runs to 16 residues. Trimming cost V 4 bases and J 10 bases, with 25 bases left between them. Germline-derived CDR1 and CDR2 are GTSNPN and SVGIG (reference sequence). This CDR3 is CAWKNSGKGQSTKLFF. The CDR3 nucleotides are TGTGCCTGGAAAAACAGCGGGAAGGGACAATCTACAAAACTGTTTTTT. Full variable domain (missing parts from reference TRBV30 and TRBJ1-4): SQTIHQWPATLVQPVGSPLSLECTVEGTSNPNLYWYRQAAGRGLQLLFYSVGIGQISSEVPQNLSASRPQDRQFILSSKKLLLSDSGFYLCAWKNSGKGQSTKLFFGSGTQLSVL.

CDR3 region: CASSRRGQGSGNTIYF. The CDR3 DNA reads TGTGCCAGCAGCCGAAGAGGACAGGGGTCTGGAAACACCATATATTTT. The J gene is TRBJ1-3, the V gene TRBV5-4, with 9 bases aligning to TRBD1. Germline V gene sequence: CDR1 SGHNT, CDR2 YYREEE (reference sequence). V was pared by 4 bases and J by 1 base, with 6 bases of the junction left unmatched. The CDR3 is 16 residues long.

The chain links TRBV4-2 to TRBJ1-2; D uncertain. The CDR3 totals 12 residues. V lost 4 bases and J lost 6, with 9 bases in between. The germline CDR1 and CDR2 sequences are LGHNA and YNFKEQ. CDR3 amino acids: CASSRGRDGYTF. Written as DNA, the CDR3 is TGTGCCAGCAGCCGAGGTAGGGATGGCTACACCTTC.

The gene calls are TRBV7-8 and TRBJ1-6; D is perhaps TRBD1 (5 bases). This CDR3 spans 19 amino acids. The germline CDR1 and CDR2 sequences are SGHVS and FQNEAQ. Deletions cut 1 base from V and 9 bases from J, with 25 bases between. The DNA of the CDR3 is TGTGCCAGCAGCTTAGTAGACGGGGCTGGGGCTGCATCCCGTTCACCCCTCCACTTT. The encoded protein is CASSLVDGAGAASRSPLHF.

This chain connects TRBV7-2 to TRBJ2-1; TRBD2 agrees at 11 bases. The junction had 3 bases not matched to a gene; V was cut back by 2 bases and J by 0 bases. CDR1 is SGHTA and CDR2 is FQGNSA in the germline V gene. This CDR3 contains 17 residues. The CDR3 spells CASSLTSGGNSYNEQFF. Here the CDR3 DNA reads TGTGCCAGCAGCTTAACTAGCGGGGGTAACTCCTACAATGAGCAGTTCTTC.

CDR3 nucleotide sequence: TGTGCCAGCAGTGCGGGACAGCACGATCAGCCCCAGCATTTT. This codes for CASSAGQHDQPQHF. The chain links TRBV6-1 to TRBJ1-5; 7 bases are shared with TRBD1. V lost 4 bases, J lost 5 bases, and 5 bases stayed unmatched. This CDR3 contains 14 residues. Germline V gene data show CDR1 as MNHNS and CDR2 as SASEGT.

This chain uses TRBV5-8 with TRBJ2-2, with D perhaps matching TRBD1 (6 bases). Germline V gene data show CDR1 as SGHTS and CDR2 as YDEGEE. V lost 6 bases and J lost 2, with 11 bases in between. This CDR3 spans 14 amino acids. The CDR3 here is CASIEQGNTGELFF. CDR3 DNA: TGTGCCAGCATAGAACAGGGAAACACCGGGGAGCTGTTTTTT.

This sequence joins TRBV5-4 and TRBJ1-5; D gene uncertain. V was cut by 4 bases and J by 5 bases, with 13 bases left in between. CDR3 size: 14 residues. CDR1 is SGHNT and CDR2 is YYREEE in the germline V gene (reference sequence). CDR3 coding DNA: TGTGCCAGCAGCCCATCCCCGGCGGATCAGCCCCAGCATTTT. This translates into CASSPSPADQPQHF.

This chain uses TRBV6-1 with TRBJ1-2; 7 positions match TRBD1. V shed 10 bases, J shed 2 bases, and the junction held 10 bases outside the gene matches. The germline CDR1 and CDR2 sequences are MNHNS and SASEGT. The CDR3 totals 14 residues. This chain's CDR3 is CATDREQGNYGYTF. The CDR3 nucleotides are TGTGCCACCGATCGGGAACAGGGGAACTATGGCTACACCTTC.

This chain joins TRBV5-1 and TRBJ2-6, with a tentative D call TRBD2 (5 bases). CDR1 is SGHRS, CDR2 YFSETQ, per germline. V was trimmed by 2 bases and J by 0 bases, leaving 9 bases between them. CDR3 length: 16 amino acids. CDR3 nucleotide sequence: TGCGCCAGCAGCTTCCTAGGGAGCTCTGGGGCCAACGTCCTGACTTTC. Translation gives CASSFLGSSGANVLTF.

This clone was observed a single time. The V and J genes are TRBV10-3 and TRBJ2-3; 12 bases are a match to TRBD2. CDR1 ENHRY and CDR2 SYGVKD come from the germline V gene. The length of the CDR3 is 16 residues. Germline trimming cut 3 bases from V and 2 bases from J; bases unmatched to any gene: 3. The CDR3 nucleotides read TGTGCCATCAGTGACGGACTAGCGGGGAACACAGATACGCAGTATTTT. The encoded protein is CAISDGLAGNTDTQYF.

The chain couples TRBV18 to TRBJ1-2; D is unresolved. Trimming pared 5 bases from V and 7 bases from J, leaving 17 bases between. Germline V gives CDR1 KGHSH, CDR2 LQKENI. This CDR3 is 14 amino acids long. CDR3 loop: CASSAQNSGFGYTF. The CDR3 nucleotides are TGTGCCAGCTCAGCGCAGAACTCGGGATTTGGCTACACCTTC.

There are a few counts of this clone. The chain has TRBV5-4 and TRBJ2-2, with no clear D. CDR3 length: 14 amino acids. Looked up from germline, CDR1 is SGHNT and CDR2 is YYREEE (reference sequence). V dropped 0 bases and J dropped 6 bases, with 9 bases sitting between them. The CDR3 sequence: CASSLDSSSGELFF. The DNA for the CDR3 is TGTGCCAGCAGCTTGGACTCCTCCTCCGGGGAGCTGTTTTTT.

Only a few counts were recorded for this clone. The chain carries TRBV5-6 and TRBJ2-3, with D tentatively TRBD1 (6 bases). V was shortened by 2 bases and J by 6 bases, with 19 bases between the two germline ends. Germline V lookup: CDR1 SGHDT, CDR2 YYEEEE. This CDR3 is 16 amino acids long. As DNA, the CDR3 is TGTGCCAGCAGCTTATTTGGGACATCTCCTTGGGATACGCAGTATTTT. Its protein is CASSLFGTSPWDTQYF.

The chain links TRBV27 to TRBJ1-4; D is uncertain. Germline V CDR1 and CDR2: MNHEY, SMNVEV (reference sequence). Between the trimmed V and J ends, which lost 5 bases and 5 bases, there was a span of 12 bases. The CDR3 is 14 amino acids. The CDR3 DNA reads as TGTGCCAGCAGTCCGAACTTACCAAATGAAAAACTGTTTTTT. It specifies CASSPNLPNEKLFF.